The 18 T cell receptor gamma chains given below trace back to one sample, sequenced in a study of human gamma delta and Vdelta1 T cells. TCRdb re-called the PCR reads via CATT. This table has fewer than 3,500 gamma-chain clones, over 4% appearing once. The material sequenced was naive CD27+ Vdelta1 gamma-delta T cells from blood. These receptors all come from a human donor in good health.

By share, this clone ranks as medium-sized. Distinct nucleotide sequences in the sample also encode this CDR3. The rearrangement joins TRGV5 to TRGJ1 or TRGJ2. CDR1 and CDR2 from the germline V gene are VINAFY and YDVSNSKD. Unmatched junction bases numbered 6, after V lost 0 bases and J lost 7 bases. This CDR3 has 13 residues. In DNA, the CDR3 is TGTGCCACCTGGGACAGGCGTAGGTATAAGAAACTCTTT. Its protein is CATWDRRRYKKLF.

The gene calls are TRGV8 and TRGJ1 or TRGJ2. In the absence of a J gene in TCRdb, the DNA was matched to germline to assign it here. This CDR3 is 12 amino acids long. CDR1 VENAVY and CDR2 YDSYNSRV come from the germline V gene. Trimming removed 5 bases from V and 12 bases from J; junction bases left unmatched: 13. In nucleotides, the CDR3 is TGTGCCACCTGGGCCCCCTTCCGGGGGAAACTCTTT. This encodes CATWAPFRGKLF.

No J gene call was made, and the V gene is TRGV5. This CDR3 is 13 amino acids long. Germline CDR1 VINAFY, CDR2 YDVSNSKD. In DNA form, the CDR3 reads TGTGCCACCTGGGACCCGGCAGTTTATAACAAAATATTT. Residues: CATWDPAVYNKIF.

About this clone: The protein held in TCRdb is that of a much larger clone and does not match this DNA's translation at residue 5, likely because of a read error; the protein shown is translated from the DNA. V and J are TRGV9 and TRGJ1 or TRGJ2. Trimming removed 5 bases from V and 3 bases from J; junction bases left unmatched: 10. From germline, CDR1 is GITISATS and CDR2 ISYDGTV (reference sequence). This CDR3 spans 14 amino acids. Written as DNA, the CDR3 is TGTGCCTTGTGGGGGACAACGGGTTATTATAAGAAACTCTTT. This gives the protein CALWGTTGYYKKLF.

This clone is classed as large. This chain uses TRGV5 with TRGJ1 or TRGJ2. V lost 0 bases, J lost 6 bases, and 2 bases stayed unmatched. The CDR3 loop spans 12 amino acids. Germline values: CDR1 VINAFY, CDR2 YDVSNSKD. CDR3 bases: TGTGCCACCTGGGACAGGCGTTATAAGAAACTCTTT. Protein product: CATWDRRYKKLF.

This clone has a handful of counts. The V and J genes are TRGV3 and TRGJ1 or TRGJ2. The J gene, left out of TCRdb, was set here by checking the DNA against germline. Germline CDR1 reads VTNTFY; CDR2 reads YDVSTARD (reference sequence). V lost 3 bases and J lost 10; bases outside the gene matches: 15. The CDR3 is 14 amino acids. Here the CDR3 reads CATWDGRFIIKKLF. The DNA for the CDR3 is TGTGCCACCTGGGACGGACGATTTATTATAAAGAAACTCTTT.

This clone was counted between two and nine times. The protein given by TCRdb reflects a much larger clone and differs at residue 6 from this DNA's translation, likely from a read error; the protein shown is the DNA's translation. This rearrangement joins TRGV5 to TRGJ1 or TRGJ2. CDR1 and CDR2 (germline): VINAFY, YDVSNSKD. Trimming cost V 2 bases and J 4 bases; bases outside gene matches: 8. This CDR3 has 14 amino acids. CDR3 DNA: TGTGCCACCTGGGACATGAGGGGGTATTATAAGAAACTCTTT. Translating gives CATWDMRGYYKKLF.

This clone was detected a few times. TCRdb's protein for this DNA is that of a much larger clone and differs from the translation at residue 4, likely a read error; the protein shown is the DNA translation. The rearrangement uses TRGV9 and TRGJ1 or TRGJ2. The germline V gene encodes CDR1 GITISATS and CDR2 ISYDGTV (reference sequence). The ends lost 7 bases at V and 13 bases at J; junction bases unmatched: 7. The CDR3 runs 9 residues. CDR3 nucleotide sequence: TGTGCCTTGTGTGACCATAAACTCTTT. Protein sequence: CALCDHKLF.

This clone was seen a few times. A read error may produce the germline difference seen at one junction end. This sequence joins TRGV2 and TRGJ1 or TRGJ2. Per germline, CDR1 EGSNGY and CDR2 YDSYNSKV. CDR3 length: 11 amino acids. The CDR3 nucleotides are TGTGCCACCGGGGAGGGTCTGAAGAAACTCTTT. Amino acids: CATGEGLKKLF.

On this clone itself: A far larger clone is one base from this, pointing to a likely read error. The rearrangement links TRGV9 to TRGJ1 or TRGJ2. Germline V gene sequence: CDR1 GITISATS, CDR2 ISYDGTV (reference sequence). The CDR3 extends over 9 amino acids. CDR3 sequence: CALWDHKLF. CDR3 sequence (DNA): TGTGCCTTGTGGGACCATAAACTATTT.

This clone is labeled as medium-sized. This same CDR3 is encoded by further DNA sequences in the sample. The chain links TRGV3 to TRGJ1 or TRGJ2. This CDR3 is built from 14 residues. J lost 5 bases, V lost 0 bases, and 7 bases had no gene match. CDR1 is VTNTFY, CDR2 YDVSTARD, per germline (reference sequence). Here the CDR3 reads CATWDRPRHYKKLF. The CDR3 DNA sequence: TGTGCCACCTGGGACAGGCCTAGGCATTATAAGAAACTCTTT.

By share, this clone ranks as medium-sized. The sample contains more than one DNA sequence encoding this CDR3. The chain links TRGV3 to TRGJ1 or TRGJ2. There are 13 residues in the CDR3. Germline CDR1 is VTNTFY and CDR2 is YDVSTARD (reference sequence). Unmatched junction bases numbered 7, after V lost 1 base and J lost 7 bases. The chain's CDR3 is CATWDRPGYKKLF. The CDR3 DNA sequence: TGTGCCACCTGGGACAGACCGGGCTATAAGAAACTCTTT.

This clone was observed a handful of times. TCRdb shows a much larger clone's protein in place of this DNA's translation, and the two differ at residue 4, likely through a read error; the protein shown is translated from the DNA. The V and J genes are TRGV5 and TRGJ1 or TRGJ2. Germline lookup yields CDR1 VINAFY and CDR2 YDVSNSKD. CDR3 size: 12 residues. Trimming cost V 9 bases and J 1 base; bases outside gene matches: 6. The CDR3 spells CATGANYYKKLF. The CDR3 region has the DNA TGTGCCACCGGGGCTAATTATTATAAGAAACTCTTT.

This clone showed up just a few times. The chain combines TRGV8 with TRGJ1 or TRGJ2. From germline, CDR1 is VENAVY and CDR2 YDSYNSRV. This CDR3 region has 13 residues. V shed 0 bases and J 5 bases; nucleotides not matched to a gene: 4. The CDR3 loop reads CATWDRIHYKKLF. In nucleotides, the CDR3 is TGTGCCACCTGGGATAGGATCCATTATAAGAAACTCTTT.

In its sample, this clone was seen a few times. The same CDR3 is also encoded by other DNA sequences in this sample. This chain links TRGV2 with TRGJ1 or TRGJ2. V lost 5 bases to trimming and J lost 7 bases; unmatched junction nucleotides: 5. CDR1 and CDR2 (germline): EGSNGY, YDSYNSKV. The CDR3 spans 11 residues. Here the CDR3 DNA reads TGTGCCACCTGGGCTCGGTATAAGAAACTCTTT. It encodes CATWARYKKLF.

This clone turned up a few times. The protein recorded in TCRdb matches a much larger clone and deviates from this DNA's translation at residue 4, suggesting a read error; the protein here is obtained by translating the DNA. V usage is TRGV9 and J usage is TRGJ1 or TRGJ2. CDR1 and CDR2 from the germline V gene are GITISATS and ISYDGTV (reference sequence). V lost 9 bases and J lost 1; bases outside the gene matches: 6. This CDR3 has 12 amino acids. The CDR3 sequence is CALGANYYKKLF. The CDR3 DNA reads as TGTGCCTTGGGGGCTAATTATTATAAGAAACTCTTT.

This clone is judged medium-sized (0.01 to 0.1%). The chain recombines TRGV3 with TRGJP2. Germline-derived CDR1 and CDR2 are VTNTFY and YDVSTARD (reference sequence). With V trimmed by 0 bases and J by 3 bases, 7 bases remained unmatched. This CDR3 spans 16 amino acids. CDR3 sequence reads: CATWDRRDGSDWIKTF. The CDR3 DNA sequence: TGTGCCACCTGGGACAGGCGGGATGGTAGTGATTGGATCAAGACGTTT.

This clone has a handful of counts. This DNA translates differently at residue 6 from the TCRdb protein, which is that of a much larger clone; a read error is likely, and the protein shown is the DNA's own translation. The chain couples TRGV9 to TRGJ1 or TRGJ2. With 3 bases clipped from V and 6 bases from J, the junction kept 8 bases outside the gene matches. CDR1 is GITISATS, CDR2 ISYDGTV, per germline (reference sequence). The CDR3 runs to 13 residues. The CDR3 bases are TGTGCCTTGTGGGAGATGCGTAGTTATAAGAAACTCTTT. Translating gives CALWEMRSYKKLF.